What follows describes a single T cell receptor beta chain. Its specificity is not known. The germline gives CDR1 MNHGY, CDR2 SVAAGI. The CDR3 has 10 residues. V was shortened by 8 bases and J by 4 bases, with 6 bases between the two germline ends. This specimen comes from a study of ipilimumab plus nivolumab after autologous stem cell transplantation. As for the study in general: A median of about 8 nivolumab and a few ipilimumab doses were given. Study observations and caveats: TCR repertoire, Treg phenotype and gut microbiota reportedly support more study of this approach.

Patients got ipilimumab 1 mg/kg beginning 14 to 28 days post-transplant. Generated by immunoSEQ multiplex PCR, the TCRdb table keeps only in-frame clones and is missing some. The sample gives 10,000 or so clones, around 63% of which show up once; under 30% is in the top ten. The sequence derives from a male donor with diffuse large B-cell lymphoma. Here the sequenced sample was PBMCs, taken in a trial of ipilimumab plus nivolumab as post-transplant consolidation. This sequence joins TRBV6-9 and TRBJ2-7; D gene uncertain. The CDR3 nucleotides read TGTGCCAGCGGAATGTACGAGCAGTACTTC. Protein: CASGMYEQYF.